A selection of T cell receptor beta chains follows, all from one sample in a study of blood T cell repertoires in COVID-19. Clones were sequenced by immunoSEQ multiplex PCR, and TCRdb holds only the in-frame ones, with some missing. The data show some 200,000 clones, 75% to 80% seen once. Sequences were obtained from peripheral blood. These TCRs come from a woman in her 70s with acute or convalescent COVID-19. Each CDR3 is given with its conserved first and last residue. The D gene is left open where the match is weak. The listing skips clone size in some rows; elsewhere it reads once, few, many or a size class.

v_call	d_call	clone_size	j_call	cdr3_nt	cdr3_aa
TRBV18	TRBD1	NA	TRBJ2-1	TGTGCCAGCTCACCTGGACAGGGTAGTTCCAATGAGCAGTTCTTC	CASSPGQGSSNEQFF
TRBV24-1	NA	few	TRBJ1-1	TGTGCCACCAGTGATGGTTCGGTGTCAGGGGTGAACACTGAAGCTTTCTTT	CATSDGSVSGVNTEAFF
TRBV12-5	TRBD2	few	TRBJ2-7	TGTGCTAGTGGTCTACTAGCGGGAGGGATGTACGAGCAGTACTTC	CASGLLAGGMYEQYF
TRBV5-1	TRBD1	NA	TRBJ1-3	TGCGCCAGCAGCTTGGAAGGGACAGGACAAAACTTAAAAGCCTCTGGAAACACCATATATTTT	CASSLEGTGQNLKASGNTIYF
TRBV5-1	TRBD1	NA	TRBJ2-7	TGCGCCAGCAGCTTGAGGACAGGGGGCTACGAGCAGTACTTC	CASSLRTGGYEQYF
TRBV25-1	TRBD1	few	TRBJ2-5	TGTGCCAGCAGTGGAGAAACAGGGGGTGGGCTGAAGACCCAGTACTTC	CASSGETGGGLKTQYF
TRBV7-7	TRBD2	few	TRBJ2-5	TGTGCCAGCAGCCCTACTACGCGCGGGAGGGAGACCCAGTACTTC	CASSPTTRGRETQYF
TRBV3-1/TRBV3-2	NA	NA	TRBJ2-6	TGTGCCAGCAGCCCTGTTTTAATGACAGGTAGCTCTGGGGCCAACGTCCTGACTTTC	CASSPVLMTGSSGANVLTF
TRBV7-9	NA	NA	TRBJ1-5	TGTGCCAGCAGCTTTCGGGAACGGCCCCAGCATTTT	CASSFRERPQHF
TRBV15	NA	NA	TRBJ1-2	TGTGCCACCAGCAGAGATTATACCGCAGGCAAGAATGGCTACACCTTC	CATSRDYTAGKNGYTF
TRBV19	TRBD2	NA	TRBJ2-1	TGTGCCAGTAGTATAGCCCGGCTAGCGGGGACGGTCGAGCAGTTCTTC	CASSIARLAGTVEQFF
TRBV6-1	NA	NA	TRBJ1-3	TGTGCCAGCAGTGCCGCCCCGGGGGGCGGTGGAAACACCATATATTTT	CASSAAPGGGGNTIYF
TRBV5-8	NA	NA	TRBJ1-5	TGTGCCAGCAGCTGGAGGGCAGGGTCCCATAACAATCAGCCCCAGCATTTT	CASSWRAGSHNNQPQHF
TRBV2	NA	NA	TRBJ1-4	TGTGCCAGCAGACCGACAGGCGGTCATGGAAAACTGTTTTTT	CASRPTGGHGKLFF
TRBV5-1	NA	NA	TRBJ1-3	TGCGCCAGCAGCTTGGCGGGGGTTTCGGGAAACACCATATATTTT	CASSLAGVSGNTIYF
TRBV29-1	TRBD2	NA	TRBJ2-7	TGCAGCGTTGAGACGTTTGGACTAGCGGATTACGAGCAGTACTTC	CSVETFGLADYEQYF
TRBV30	NA	NA	TRBJ2-6	TGTGCCTGGATTGGGGGGTCTGGGGCCAACGTCCTGACTTTC	CAWIGGSGANVLTF
TRBV5-6	TRBD2	NA	TRBJ2-3	TGTGCCAGCAGCTGGAGGACTAGCGGCAGCACAGATACGCAGTATTTT	CASSWRTSGSTDTQYF
TRBV7-9	TRBD1	NA	TRBJ2-7	TGTGCCAGCAGCCGATCCGGGACAGGGGGCGGCGAGCAGTACTTC	CASSRSGTGGGEQYF
TRBV19	TRBD2	NA	TRBJ2-2	TGTGCCAGCAGGAGGGACTACTCCACCGGGGAGCTGTTTTTT	CASRRDYSTGELFF
TRBV4-1	TRBD1	NA	TRBJ2-1	TGCGCCAGCAGCCAACAAGGGACAGCATACAATGAGCAGTTCTTC	CASSQQGTAYNEQFF
TRBV7-9	NA	NA	TRBJ2-7	TGTGCCAGCAGCTTAGTACAGGAAGTATCCTACGAGCAGTACTTC	CASSLVQEVSYEQYF
TRBV4-2	NA	NA	TRBJ2-5	TGTGCCAGCAGCCAAGGTTATGAGGAGACCCAGTACTTC	CASSQGYEETQYF
TRBV29-1	NA	NA	TRBJ1-2	TGCAGCGTTGGGGCAGGGATCTATGGCTACACCTTC	CSVGAGIYGYTF